The rows below give T cell receptor beta chains drawn from one sample of a study of tumor-infiltrating lymphocytes in oesophageal squamous cell carcinoma. From the PCR reads, TCRdb called clonotypes with MiXCR, one entry per CDR3 protein. The table has about 9,600 distinct CDR3 sequences, around three fifths seen once; the top ten hold about 34%. Sequenced sample: esophageal tumor tissue. These receptors all stem from a male donor with esophageal squamous cell carcinoma. The CDR3 runs from the conserved cysteine through the conserved F or W.

>TRBJ2-7|TRBV6-6|14
CASSYEKGTYEQYF
>TRBJ2-1|TRBV27|14
CATYLAGGDNEQFF
>TRBJ2-7|TRBV2|14
CASSLAGARNEQYF
>TRBJ2-1|TRBV6-5|15
CASLFAASGNNEQFF
>.|TRBV29-1|13
CSVCPTGGYEQYF
>.|TRBV7-4|16
CASSLGASKNTGELFF
>TRBJ2-7|TRBV11-3|14
CASSLGLADNEQYF
>TRBJ2-7|TRBV24-1|13
CATSPPQGYEQYF
>TRBJ2-5|TRBV14|16
CASSPRTSGFGETQYF
>.|TRBV6-8|12
CATWLGIHEQYF
>TRBJ1-5|TRBV6-5|20
CASSGDPRGPGGYGNQPQHF
>TRBJ2-6|TRBV7-2|17
CASSLTGGVSGANVLTF
>TRBJ2-7|TRBV10-3|16
CASSKSVAGGIYEQYF
>TRBJ2-5|TRBV7-2|14
CASSTGPVGETQYF
>TRBJ2-1|TRBV7-6|14
CASSFGGGSYEQYF
>TRBJ2-3|TRBV7-8|14
CASSFGDTTDTQYF
>.|TRBV12-3/TRBV12-4|13
CASRAGGEETQYF
>TRBJ2-2|TRBV7-3|16
CASSPARQTNTGELFF
>TRBJ1-2|TRBV6-9|13
CASSPDMMYGYTF
>.|TRBV12-3/TRBV12-4|12
CASSWTVREQYF
>TRBJ1-3|TRBV28|17
CASSSPHQGLSGNTIYF
>TRBJ2-3|TRBV28|15
CASNLGRAYNSPLHF
>TRBJ1-4|TRBV7-2|14
CASSARDLNEKLFF
>TRBJ2-6|TRBV28|14
CASSFERGRETEYF
>TRBJ2-3|TRBV5-1|13
CASSLGQRDTQYF
>TRBJ2-1|TRBV7-3|15
CASSSSGGSYNEQFF
>TRBJ1-1|TRBV4-3|17
CASSQGAPGHKNTEAFF
>TRBJ2-2|TRBV6-6|15
CASSYSHANTGELFF
>TRBJ2-1|TRBV28|17
CASSLSLTSGDYNEQFF
>TRBJ2-2|TRBV28|15
CASRAQGLGTGELFF
>TRBJ1-2|TRBV7-2|16
CASSLAMAGTNYGYTF
>.|TRBV7-6|16
CASSPLADTGLVTQYF
>TRBJ2-5|TRBV7-9|14
CASSYPDGTRDQYF
>TRBJ2-5|TRBV5-6|15
CASSLRDRWKETQYF
>TRBJ1-1|TRBV6-5|13
CASKWGGNTEAFF